The present entry profiles one T cell receptor beta chain with its context. Its antigen is unidentified. Libraries were prepared by immunoSEQ multiplex PCR; TCRdb keeps only in-frame clonotypes and omits some of them. Of 85,000 to 130,000 clones listed, roughly 87% are singletons. The data were taken from a study of T cell responses to AZD1222 COVID-19 vaccine. This CDR3 region has 15 residues. The germline V gene has CDR1 MNHEY and CDR2 SMNVEV (reference sequence). V was trimmed by 6 bases and J by 2 bases, leaving 17 bases between them. General study findings and limits: No day 14 peak samples; only post-peak repertoires were characterized. Among vaccine-associated CD4 TCRs, coverage spanned spike, with dominance at 160-218 and 743-854.

This specimen consisted of peripheral blood, obtained 28 days after the second AZD1222 dose. The sequence derives from an adult who received the AZD1222 COVID-19 vaccine. V and J are TRBV27 and TRBJ2-7, with D possibly TRBD2 on 5 matching bases. In DNA, the CDR3 is TGTGCCAGCAGCCCTCAACGGGGTTGGGCCTACGAGCAGTACTTC. Translated: CASSPQRGWAYEQYF.